Following are 29 T cell receptor beta chains from one sample sequenced in a study of graft-versus-host responses after intestinal transplantation. These TCRs are of unknown antigen specificity. TCRdb's copy holds only in-frame clones and misses some; the assay was immunoSEQ multiplex PCR. The top ten clones hold over 0.15% of a sample with tens of thousands of clones, 94% of them seen once. This sample comprised unstimulated CD4+ T cells sorted from spleen or lymph node cells, obtained before transplant. These receptors were taken from a human donor who was the organ donor for an intestinal transplant.

The V call is TRBV11-2, the J call TRBJ2-2, with 10 bases aligning to TRBD1. Per germline, CDR1 SGHAT and CDR2 FQNNGV. The CDR3 totals 17 residues. With 5 bases clipped from V and 1 base from J, the junction kept 7 bases outside the gene matches. This CDR3 reads CASSRTGGLGNTGELFF. The CDR3 region has the DNA TGTGCCAGCAGCCGGACAGGGGGTTTAGGGAACACCGGGGAGCTGTTTTTT.

This chain connects TRBV5-6 to TRBJ1-1; no reliable D call. CDR3 size: 16 residues. The germline V gene has CDR1 SGHDT and CDR2 YYEEEE. Trimming removed 4 bases from V and 0 bases from J, with 16 bases in between. This chain's CDR3 is CASSPNPGFMNTEAFF. In DNA, the CDR3 is TGTGCCAGCAGCCCAAACCCTGGGTTCATGAACACTGAAGCTTTCTTT.

The CDR3 reads CASSVGTENSPLHF. The CDR3 DNA follows: TGTGCCAGCAGTGTAGGGACAGAGAATTCACCCCTCCACTTT. V gene TRBV6-5 combines with J gene TRBJ1-6, with 7 bases that match TRBD1. V trimming: 5 bases; J trimming: 7 bases; junction bases outside the gene matches: 5. Per germline, CDR1 MNHEY and CDR2 SVGAGI. The CDR3 loop spans 14 amino acids.

The gene calls are TRBV6-1 and TRBJ1-1, with a weak D call TRBD1 (6 bases). Trimming pared 6 bases from V and 0 bases from J, leaving 11 bases between. Germline CDR1 and CDR2: MNHNS and SASEGT. This CDR3 comprises 14 residues. CDR3 in amino acids: CASRRQAVNTEAFF. The CDR3 nucleotides are TGTGCCAGCAGACGACAGGCAGTGAACACTGAAGCTTTCTTT.

This rearrangement joins TRBV4-2 to TRBJ1-6; 10 positions agree with TRBD1. J was trimmed by 5 bases and V by 2 bases; bases with no gene match: 3. CDR1 and CDR2 from the germline V gene are LGHNA and YNFKEQ. The CDR3 is 16 residues long. The CDR3 protein is CASSQPTGGNNSPLHF. For the CDR3, the DNA is TGTGCCAGCAGCCAACCGACAGGGGGCAATAATTCACCCCTCCACTTT.

The chain combines TRBV14 with TRBJ1-2; TRBD1 matches 9 bases. V lost 6 bases, J lost 7 bases, and 6 bases stayed unmatched. The CDR3 consists of 13 residues. CDR1 SGHDN and CDR2 FVKESK come from the germline V gene. The CDR3 region is CASRTGGVGGYTF. CDR3 DNA: TGTGCCAGCAGAACAGGGGGCGTTGGTGGCTACACCTTC.

The chain employs TRBV6-1 and TRBJ2-5; D ambiguous. Gene TRBJ2-7 matches the end of the DNA better, so the J call may be wrong. The CDR3 is made up of 14 amino acids. The V gene's germline CDR1 is MNHNS and CDR2 SASEGT. The CDR3 DNA follows: TGTGCCAGCAGTGTCGGAACGAGCTCCTACGAGCAGTACTTC. Amino acid sequence: CASSVGTSSYEQYF.

This chain links TRBV18 with TRBJ2-7, with a weak D call TRBD1 (5 bases). The CDR3 contains 15 residues. CDR1 is KGHSH, CDR2 LQKENI, per germline. V lost 2 bases and J lost 2, with 13 bases in between. The CDR3 DNA reads as TGTGCCAGCTCACCAAGAACACAGGCAACCTACGAGCAGTACTTC. Translated, it gives CASSPRTQATYEQYF.

The rearrangement joins TRBV10-2 to TRBJ2-3, with D maybe TRBD2 (6 bases). Germline V lookup: CDR1 WSHSY, CDR2 SAAADI. The CDR3 extends over 14 amino acids. Between the trimmed V and J ends, which lost 7 bases and 0 bases, there was a span of 11 bases. The CDR3 reads CASTVAASTDTQYF. In DNA form, the CDR3 reads TGCGCCAGCACTGTAGCGGCTAGCACAGATACGCAGTATTTT.

The chain links TRBV7-9 to TRBJ2-1, with D uncertain. Germline CDR1 is SEHNR and CDR2 is FQNEAQ (reference sequence). The CDR3 consists of 11 residues. V gave up 5 bases and J gave up 4 bases, with 3 bases separating them. For the CDR3, the DNA is TGTGCCAGCAGCGTATACAATGAGCAGTTCTTC. Protein product: CASSVYNEQFF.

The rearrangement joins TRBV7-2 to TRBJ1-2; TRBD1 matches at 7 bases. The CDR3 totals 14 residues. The germline CDR1 and CDR2 sequences are SGHTA and FQGNSA. V shed 5 bases and J 8 bases; nucleotides not matched to a gene: 11. The CDR3 reads CASSAYRGVGGYTF. The CDR3 DNA is TGTGCCAGCAGCGCCTACAGGGGAGTGGGGGGCTACACCTTC.

As regards this clone: An end of the junction differs from the germline gene, which may be a read error. The chain couples TRBV5-1 to TRBJ1-3; 7 bases align to TRBD1. The germline gives CDR1 SGHRS, CDR2 YFSETQ. This CDR3 has 13 amino acids. CDR3 sequence reads: CASSTGSGNAIYF. CDR3 nucleotides: TGCGCCAGCTCGACAGGGTCCGGAAACGCCATATATTTT.

The chain couples TRBV28 to TRBJ1-2, with D perhaps TRBD1 (6 bases). Germline V gene sequence: CDR1 MDHEN, CDR2 SYDVKM. The V end lost 5 bases, the J end lost 4 bases, and 11 bases lay between the germline ends. The CDR3 is made up of 13 amino acids. The CDR3 sequence: CASSVQGSYGYTF. The CDR3, as DNA: TGTGCCAGCAGTGTGCAGGGGTCCTATGGCTACACCTTC.

The J gene is TRBJ2-2, the V gene TRBV7-2, with unresolved D. The CDR3 is made up of 18 amino acids. With 0 bases removed from V and 4 bases from J, the gap between germline ends came to 18 bases. CDR1 SGHTA and CDR2 FQGNSA come from the germline V gene. CDR3 bases: TGTGCCAGCAGCTTAGCTCTGAGCAAACCGACCTCCACCGGGGAGCTGTTTTTT. Protein sequence: CASSLALSKPTSTGELFF.

The chain has TRBV19 and TRBJ1-6; a weak D match, TRBD1 (5 bases). There are 15 residues in the CDR3. Germline assignment: CDR1 LNHDA and CDR2 SQIVND (reference sequence). The V end lost 6 bases, the J end lost 8 bases, and 17 bases lay between the germline ends. CDR3 amino acids: CASRRTEKGDSPLHF. CDR3 in DNA: TGTGCCAGTAGGAGGACGGAGAAAGGGGATTCACCCCTCCACTTT.

CDR3 amino acids: CASSLWLAGGPVHEQYF. The DNA of the CDR3 is TGTGCCAGCAGCTTGTGGCTAGCGGGGGGCCCCGTCCACGAGCAGTACTTC. The V and J genes are TRBV5-5 and TRBJ2-7; 11 nucleotides align to TRBD2. V gave up 1 base and J gave up 5 bases; unmatched junction bases: 11. Per the germline V gene, CDR1 is SGHKS and CDR2 is YYEKEE (reference sequence). The CDR3 totals 17 residues.

With regard to this clone: The sample contains more than one DNA sequence encoding this CDR3. The chain couples TRBV28 to TRBJ1-1; no definite D call. Germline CDR1 reads MDHEN; CDR2 reads SYDVKM. The CDR3 is made up of 13 amino acids. Trimming left V 2 bases short and J 1 base short, with 5 bases between. This CDR3 is CASSLTGNTEAFF. The DNA for the CDR3 is TGTGCCAGCAGTTTAACCGGGAACACTGAAGCTTTCTTT. The variable domain in full, with the rest retrieved from reference TRBV28 and TRBJ1-1, is DVKVTQSSRYLVKRTGEKVFLECVQDMDHENMFWYRQDPGLGLRLIYFSYDVKMKEKGDIPEGYSVSREKKERFSLILESASTNQTSMYLCASSLTGNTEAFFGQGTRLTVV.

Written as DNA, the CDR3 is TGTGCCAGCAGCTTCAGACGCCAAGAGACCCAGTACTTC. Translation gives CASSFRRQETQYF. This chain links TRBV11-1 with TRBJ2-5; D is unresolved. The germline V gene encodes CDR1 SGHAT and CDR2 FQDESV (reference sequence). Trimming took 3 bases from V and 1 from J, leaving 6 bases between them. This CDR3 region has 13 residues.

For this clone: The limits of the CDR3 on the DNA are not certain, so only TCRdb's listed CDR3 is given. The chain has TRBV28 and TRBJ1-2; TRBD1, the table's D call, was not compared with the DNA. The germline CDR1 and CDR2 sequences are MDHEN and SYDVKM. The CDR3 adds up to 15 amino acids, both ends counted. The CDR3 spells CASSFVGQGIYGYAF.

The V and J genes are TRBV11-3 and TRBJ2-5; a weak D match, TRBD2 (6 bases). V shed 6 bases and J shed 4 bases, with 18 bases lying between them. CDR1 is SGHNT, CDR2 YENEEA, per germline. There are 15 residues in the CDR3. As DNA, the CDR3 is TGTGCCAGCAGATCGGGGGAGTCACCACGAGAGACCCAGTACTTC. Amino acids: CASRSGESPRETQYF. Filled out from reference TRBV11-3 and TRBJ2-5, the complete variable domain reads EAGVVQSPRYKIIEKKQPVAFWCNPISGHNTLYWYLQNLGQGPELLIRYENEEAVDDSQLPKDRFSAERLKGVDSTLKIQPAELGDSAVYLCASRSGESPRETQYFGPGTRLLVL.

The gene calls are TRBV29-1 and TRBJ1-2; no clear D gene. The CDR3 has 11 residues. V lost 4 bases and J lost 7, with 10 bases in between. The V gene's germline CDR1 is SQVTM and CDR2 ANQGSEA. The DNA for the CDR3 is TGCAGCGTTGGTGGCGGACCTGGCTACACCTTC. Its protein product is CSVGGGPGYTF.

CDR3 sequence (DNA): TGTGCCACTGAAAGGGACGGAGTATATGGCTACACCTTC. The encoded protein is CATERDGVYGYTF. V and J are TRBV6-1 and TRBJ1-2; D may be TRBD1 (5 bases). CDR3 length: 13 residues. Germline V gives CDR1 MNHNS, CDR2 SASEGT. V was pared by 10 bases and J by 5 bases, with 17 bases between.

The V and J genes are TRBV5-8 and TRBJ1-1; 7 nucleotides line up with TRBD1. CDR1 and CDR2 from the germline V gene are SGHTS and YDEGEE. The CDR3 runs to 12 residues. Trimming cost V 4 bases and J 11 bases; bases outside gene matches: 8. Here the CDR3 DNA reads TGTGCCAGCAGCCTGGCAGGGGGTAAGGCTTTCTTT. Protein sequence: CASSLAGGKAFF.

This chain joins TRBV6-6 and TRBJ2-5; D ambiguous. This CDR3 contains 14 residues. V was cut by 5 bases and J by 2 bases, with 12 bases left in between. Germline lookup yields CDR1 MNHNY and CDR2 SVGAGI (reference sequence). The CDR3 region is CASSRPGSQETQYF. CDR3 sequence (DNA): TGTGCCAGCAGTCGCCCCGGGTCACAAGAGACCCAGTACTTC.

This sequence joins TRBV10-3 and TRBJ2-7; D tentatively fits TRBD1 or TRBD2 (5 bases each). The CDR3 is made up of 14 amino acids. Germline CDR1 and CDR2: ENHRY and SYGVKD. V was pared by 3 bases and J by 4 bases, with 13 bases between. The CDR3 coding sequence is TGTGCCATCAGTGAACGGGGCACCGGGTACGAGCAGTACTTC. Amino acids: CAISERGTGYEQYF.

The DNA for the CDR3 is TGTGCCAGCAGTTCCAACCGACAGGTCCGGGGTTCACCCCTCCACTTT. Translation gives CASSSNRQVRGSPLHF. This chain links TRBV6-5 with TRBJ1-6, with a possible D match to TRBD1 (6 bases). Between the trimmed V and J ends, which lost 4 bases and 9 bases, there was a span of 19 bases. Germline CDR1 is MNHEY and CDR2 is SVGAGI. The CDR3 consists of 16 residues.

V gene TRBV4-2 combines with J gene TRBJ2-2; tentative D call: TRBD1 (5 bases). CDR3 length equals 16 residues. Deletions cut 8 bases from V and 6 bases from J, with 22 bases between. Germline V gives CDR1 LGHNA, CDR2 YNFKEQ. CDR3 in amino acids: CASQYGLSGLAGELFF. The CDR3, as DNA: TGTGCCAGCCAATACGGTCTGTCAGGGTTGGCCGGGGAGCTGTTTTTT.

This sequence joins TRBV2 and TRBJ1-2; D is uncertain. CDR3 length: 13 residues. The germline V gene has CDR1 SNHLY and CDR2 FYNNEI. The V end lost 7 bases, the J end lost 4 bases, and 13 bases lay between the germline ends. The CDR3 DNA reads TGTGCCAGCAATACAGCTACCATCTATGGCTACACCTTC. Protein: CASNTATIYGYTF.

This chain uses TRBV28 with TRBJ2-7; D unresolved. Germline V gene data show CDR1 as MDHEN and CDR2 as SYDVKM. This CDR3 comprises 19 residues. The V gene lost 1 base and the J gene lost 0 bases, with 22 bases spanning the gap. The CDR3 region is CASSLFLASTERSSYEQYF. In nucleotides, the CDR3 is TGTGCCAGCAGTTTATTCCTTGCGTCGACCGAACGTAGCTCCTACGAGCAGTACTTC.